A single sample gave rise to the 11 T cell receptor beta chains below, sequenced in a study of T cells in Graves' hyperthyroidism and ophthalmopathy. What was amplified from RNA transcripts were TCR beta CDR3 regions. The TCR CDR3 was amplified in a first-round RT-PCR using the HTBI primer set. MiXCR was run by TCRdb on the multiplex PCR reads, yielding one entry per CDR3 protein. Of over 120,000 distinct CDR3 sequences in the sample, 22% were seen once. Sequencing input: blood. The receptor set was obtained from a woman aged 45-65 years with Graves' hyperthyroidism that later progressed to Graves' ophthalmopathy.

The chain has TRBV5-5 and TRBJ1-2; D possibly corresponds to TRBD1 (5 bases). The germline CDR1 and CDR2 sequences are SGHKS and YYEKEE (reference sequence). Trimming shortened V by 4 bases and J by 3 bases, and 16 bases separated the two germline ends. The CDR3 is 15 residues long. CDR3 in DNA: TGTGCCAGCAGCCCCTATCAGGGTACGGACTATGGCTACACCTTC. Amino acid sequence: CASSPYQGTDYGYTF.

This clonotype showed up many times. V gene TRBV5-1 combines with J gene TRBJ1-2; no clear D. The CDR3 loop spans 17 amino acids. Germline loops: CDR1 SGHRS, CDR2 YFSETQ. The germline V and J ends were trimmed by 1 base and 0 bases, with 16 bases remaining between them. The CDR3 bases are TGCGCCAGCAGCTTGACGTCGGCAAGGGTATCTAACTATGGCTACACCTTC. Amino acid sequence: CASSLTSARVSNYGYTF.

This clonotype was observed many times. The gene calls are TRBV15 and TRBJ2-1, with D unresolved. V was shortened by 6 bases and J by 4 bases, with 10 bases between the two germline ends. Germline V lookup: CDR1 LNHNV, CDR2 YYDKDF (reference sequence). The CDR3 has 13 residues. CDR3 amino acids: CATRETDYNEQFF. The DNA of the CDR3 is TGTGCCACCAGGGAGACGGATTACAATGAGCAGTTCTTC.

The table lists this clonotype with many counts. The CDR3 DNA is TGTGCCAGCAGTCACAGGGGGCGGGACTATGGCTACACCTTC. This sequence encodes CASSHRGRDYGYTF. The chain carries TRBV28 and TRBJ1-2; TRBD1 agrees at 9 bases. The trim removed 5 bases at V and 3 bases at J, leaving 4 bases unmatched. Germline lookup yields CDR1 MDHEN and CDR2 SYDVKM. The CDR3 is made up of 14 amino acids.

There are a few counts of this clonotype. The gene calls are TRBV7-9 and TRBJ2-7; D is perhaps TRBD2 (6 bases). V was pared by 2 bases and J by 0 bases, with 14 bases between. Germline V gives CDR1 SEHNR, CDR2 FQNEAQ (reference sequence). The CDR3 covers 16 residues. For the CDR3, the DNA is TGTGCCAGCAGCTTACTACGTGGGGGGAACTCCTACGAGCAGTACTTC. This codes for CASSLLRGGNSYEQYF.

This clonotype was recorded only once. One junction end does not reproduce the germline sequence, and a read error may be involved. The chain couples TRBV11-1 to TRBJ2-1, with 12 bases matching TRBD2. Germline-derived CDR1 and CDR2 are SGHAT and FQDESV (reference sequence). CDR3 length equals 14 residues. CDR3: CASSLAGGPYEQFF. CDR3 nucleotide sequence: TGTGCCAGCAGCCTAGCGGGAGGGCCATATGAGCAGTTCTTC.

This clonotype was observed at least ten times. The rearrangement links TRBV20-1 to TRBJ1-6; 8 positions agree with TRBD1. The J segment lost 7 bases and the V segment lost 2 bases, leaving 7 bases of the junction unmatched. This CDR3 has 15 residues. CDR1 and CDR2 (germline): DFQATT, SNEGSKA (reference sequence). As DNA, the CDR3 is TGCAGTGCTAGACCTCAGACAGGGGTGAATTCACCCCTCCACTTT. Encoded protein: CSARPQTGVNSPLHF.

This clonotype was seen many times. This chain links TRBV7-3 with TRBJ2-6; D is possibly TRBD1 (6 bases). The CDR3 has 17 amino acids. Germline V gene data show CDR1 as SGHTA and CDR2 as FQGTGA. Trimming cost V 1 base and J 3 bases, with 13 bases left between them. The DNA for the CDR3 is TGTGCCAGCAGCTTAAGCCAGGGGTTAGGTGGGGCCAACGTCCTGACTTTC. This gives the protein CASSLSQGLGGANVLTF.

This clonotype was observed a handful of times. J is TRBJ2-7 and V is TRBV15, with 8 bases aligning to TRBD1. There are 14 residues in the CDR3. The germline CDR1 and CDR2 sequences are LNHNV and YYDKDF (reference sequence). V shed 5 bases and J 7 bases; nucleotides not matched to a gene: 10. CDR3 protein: CATSGRQGTSEQYF. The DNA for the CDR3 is TGTGCCACCAGCGGTAGACAGGGGACGAGTGAGCAGTACTTC.

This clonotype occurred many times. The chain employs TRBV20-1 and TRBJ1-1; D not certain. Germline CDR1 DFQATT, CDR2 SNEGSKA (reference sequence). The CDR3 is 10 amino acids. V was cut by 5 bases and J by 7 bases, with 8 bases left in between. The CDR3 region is CSARDHEAFF. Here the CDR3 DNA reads TGCAGTGCTCGCGACCATGAAGCTTTCTTT.

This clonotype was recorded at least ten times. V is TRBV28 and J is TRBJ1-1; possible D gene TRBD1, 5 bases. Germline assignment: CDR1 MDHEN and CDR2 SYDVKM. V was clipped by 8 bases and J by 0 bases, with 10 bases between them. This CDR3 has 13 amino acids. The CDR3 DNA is TGTGCCAGCTCGGAGGACATGAACACTGAAGCTTTCTTT. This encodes CASSEDMNTEAFF.